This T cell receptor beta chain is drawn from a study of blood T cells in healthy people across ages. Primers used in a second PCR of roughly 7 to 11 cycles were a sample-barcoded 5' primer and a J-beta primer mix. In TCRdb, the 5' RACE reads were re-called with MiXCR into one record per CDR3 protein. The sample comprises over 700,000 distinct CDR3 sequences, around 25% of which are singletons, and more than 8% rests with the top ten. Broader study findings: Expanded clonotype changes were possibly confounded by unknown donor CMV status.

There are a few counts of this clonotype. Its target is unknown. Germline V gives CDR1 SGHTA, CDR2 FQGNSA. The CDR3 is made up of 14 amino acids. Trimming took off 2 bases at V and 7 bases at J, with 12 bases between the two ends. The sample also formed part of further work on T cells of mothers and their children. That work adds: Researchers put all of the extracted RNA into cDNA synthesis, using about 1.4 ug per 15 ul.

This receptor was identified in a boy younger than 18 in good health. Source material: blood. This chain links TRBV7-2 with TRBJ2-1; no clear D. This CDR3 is CASSLIISRNEQFF. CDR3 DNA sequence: TGTGCCAGCAGCTTAATAATTAGTAGGAATGAGCAGTTCTTC. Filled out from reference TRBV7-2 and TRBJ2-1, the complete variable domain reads GAGVSQSPSNKVTEKGKDVELRCDPISGHTALYWYRQSLGQGLEFLIYFQGNSAPDKSGLPSDRFSAERTGGSVSTLTIQRTQQEDSAVYLCASSLIISRNEQFFGPGTRLTVL.